These 18 T cell receptor beta chains were sequenced from one sample in a study of cytomegalovirus exposure and HLA in healthy donors. 13 Jbeta primers and 60 Vbeta primers were used for the PCR. Data came from immunoSEQ multiplex PCR; TCRdb stores just in-frame clones and leaves some out. Among about 130,000 clones, 75% to 85% were seen once, and the ten largest hold 1%. Sequencing was performed on PBMCs. These receptors were taken from a man aged 35 to 55 in good health and CMV-seronegative.

The chain combines TRBV28 with TRBJ1-2; no reliable D call. There are 14 residues in the CDR3. From germline, CDR1 is MDHEN and CDR2 SYDVKM. V was clipped by 6 bases and J by 5 bases, with 16 bases between them. Here the CDR3 reads CASRTDTIWYGYTF. The CDR3 DNA is TGTGCCAGCAGGACCGACACCATTTGGTATGGCTACACCTTC.

The genes are TRBV30 and TRBJ2-7; 7 nucleotides line up with TRBD1. Germline CDR1 and CDR2: GTSNPN and SVGIG (reference sequence). The CDR3 has 12 residues. J gave up 3 bases and V 2 bases, and 1 base lay outside the gene matches. The CDR3 DNA follows: TGTGCCTGGAGTCCAGGGGGCTACGAGCAGTACTTC. It yields the protein CAWSPGGYEQYF.

The V and J genes are TRBV7-2 and TRBJ2-7; 12 bases match TRBD2. Per the germline V gene, CDR1 is SGHTA and CDR2 is FQGNSA. The junction had 15 bases not matched to a gene; V was cut back by 3 bases and J by 6 bases. CDR3 length equals 18 residues. CDR3 DNA sequence: TGTGCCAGCAGCTTTTCGACTAGCGGGAGTTTTAGGCGGTCCGAGCAGTACTTC. Its protein product is CASSFSTSGSFRRSEQYF.

In DNA form, the CDR3 reads TGCGCCAGCAGTAAGGGACAGGACCCTACCGAAGCTTTCTTT. Translating gives CASSKGQDPTEAFF. The genes are TRBV10-1 and TRBJ1-1, with 8 positions matching TRBD1. Germline-derived CDR1 and CDR2 are WNHNN and SYGVQD (reference sequence). There are 14 residues in the CDR3. V trimming: 5 bases; J trimming: 8 bases; junction bases outside the gene matches: 10.

The V gene is TRBV5-5, the J gene TRBJ2-5; maybe TRBD2 (6 bases). The CDR3 sequence is 14 residues long. CDR1 and CDR2 from the germline V gene are SGHKS and YYEKEE (reference sequence). Between the trimmed V and J ends, which lost 2 bases and 3 bases, there was a span of 11 bases. This CDR3 reads CASSFLGGKETQYF. The CDR3 DNA is TGTGCCAGCAGCTTTCTGGGCGGGAAAGAGACCCAGTACTTC.

This rearrangement joins TRBV7-9 to TRBJ2-1; weak D call: TRBD1 (5 bases). CDR3 length: 13 amino acids. Trimming shortened V by 3 bases and J by 8 bases, and 11 bases separated the two germline ends. Looked up from germline, CDR1 is SEHNR and CDR2 is FQNEAQ (reference sequence). In DNA, the CDR3 is TGTGCCAGCAGCTTGTCCCTCAGGGATGAGCAGTTCTTC. Amino acid sequence: CASSLSLRDEQFF.

The chain uses TRBV5-1 and TRBJ1-3, with D possibly TRBD1 on 5 matching bases. The CDR3 consists of 17 residues. CDR1 is SGHRS, CDR2 YFSETQ, per germline. With 0 bases removed from V and 2 bases from J, the gap between germline ends came to 15 bases. Here the CDR3 DNA reads TGCGCCAGCAGCTTGGGCCCGACCAGGGCCACTGGAAACACCATATATTTT. Translated: CASSLGPTRATGNTIYF.

This chain uses TRBV6-5 with TRBJ2-5; 10 bases are shared with TRBD1. In germline, CDR1 is MNHEY, CDR2 SVGAGI. V lost 6 bases, J lost 4 bases, and 5 bases stayed unmatched. The CDR3 runs 14 residues. The CDR3, as DNA: TGTGCCAGCAGACCGGGACAGGGGTTAGAGACCCAGTACTTC. Protein: CASRPGQGLETQYF.

V gene TRBV7-2 combines with J gene TRBJ2-5, with 10 bases matching TRBD1. From germline, CDR1 is SGHTA and CDR2 FQGNSA. V lost 3 bases, J lost 5 bases, and 6 bases stayed unmatched. There are 15 residues in the CDR3. In nucleotides, the CDR3 is TGTGCCAGCAGCTTCCCGACAGGGGGCCGGGAGACCCAGTACTTC. It specifies CASSFPTGGRETQYF.

The chain uses TRBV2 and TRBJ2-7; the match to TRBD2 covers 11 bases. From germline, CDR1 is SNHLY and CDR2 FYNNEI. V gave up 2 bases and J gave up 1 base; unmatched junction bases: 4. This CDR3 comprises 16 residues. In DNA form, the CDR3 reads TGTGCCAGCAGTGAATCCGGGACTAGCGGTTCCTACGAGCAGTACTTC. This translates into CASSESGTSGSYEQYF.

V and J are TRBV5-1 and TRBJ2-3, with 7 bases fitting TRBD2. The CDR3 totals 15 residues. The V gene end was trimmed by 1 base and the J gene end by 0 bases; junction bases not matched to a gene: 2. Looked up from germline, CDR1 is SGHRS and CDR2 is YFSETQ. CDR3 amino acids: CASSLPGGSTDTQYF. The CDR3 nucleotides are TGCGCCAGCAGCTTGCCCGGGGGGAGCACAGATACGCAGTATTTT.

The chain combines TRBV7-9 with TRBJ1-1; tentative D call: TRBD1 (6 bases). This CDR3 region has 14 residues. The V end was cut by 2 bases, the J end by 5 bases, with 12 bases between. Looked up from germline, CDR1 is SEHNR and CDR2 is FQNEAQ (reference sequence). The CDR3 nucleotides read TGTGCCAGCAGCTTAACACAGGGCTCGACTGAAGCTTTCTTT. Translation gives CASSLTQGSTEAFF.

The chain carries TRBV7-9 and TRBJ2-5, with D perhaps TRBD2 (6 bases). This CDR3 has 16 amino acids. Germline lookup yields CDR1 SEHNR and CDR2 FQNEAQ (reference sequence). Trimming removed 1 base at V and 2 bases at J, with 14 bases between. CDR3 amino acids: CASSLGDSGVQETQYF. The CDR3 DNA sequence: TGTGCCAGCAGCTTAGGGGATTCGGGGGTGCAAGAGACCCAGTACTTC.

The rearrangement uses TRBV9 and TRBJ2-5, with 12 bases that match TRBD2. The V gene end was trimmed by 4 bases and the J gene end by 0 bases; junction bases not matched to a gene: 22. This CDR3 region has 22 residues. Germline CDR1 is SGDLS and CDR2 is YYNGEE. DNA of the CDR3: TGTGCCAGCAGCCCCCCGGCCCCCCGGACTAGCGGGAAATCTAAAAACCAAGAGACCCAGTACTTC. It specifies CASSPPAPRTSGKSKNQETQYF.

This clone was observed a few times. The gene calls are TRBV6-9 and TRBJ2-1; 9 bases are shared with TRBD1. Trimming at V came to 6 bases and at J to 7 bases, leaving 10 bases not matched to a gene. Germline V gene sequence: CDR1 MNHGY, CDR2 SVAAGI. This CDR3 is built from 15 residues. CDR3 protein: CASSIDRGVRNEQFF. In DNA form, the CDR3 reads TGTGCCAGCAGCATAGACAGGGGGGTACGTAATGAGCAGTTCTTC.

The chain uses TRBV2 and TRBJ2-6; weak D call: TRBD1 (5 bases). CDR1 is SNHLY and CDR2 is FYNNEI in the germline V gene. V shed 4 bases and J shed 0 bases, with 13 bases lying between them. The CDR3 runs 17 residues. The CDR3 is CASSGDRILSGANVLTF. In DNA form, the CDR3 reads TGTGCCAGCAGTGGAGACAGAATCCTCTCTGGGGCCAACGTCCTGACTTTC.

V usage is TRBV11-2 and J usage is TRBJ2-5, with a weak D call TRBD1 (5 bases). V gave up 1 base and J gave up 2 bases, with 11 bases separating them. The germline V gene has CDR1 SGHAT and CDR2 FQNNGV. CDR3 length: 15 residues. The DNA of the CDR3 is TGTGCCAGCAGCTTAGCTGGGGCCGGGCAAGAGACCCAGTACTTC. This gives the protein CASSLAGAGQETQYF.

This clone was counted a few times. The chain uses TRBV5-4 and TRBJ1-5; D is perhaps TRBD1 (5 bases). Germline V lookup: CDR1 SGHNT, CDR2 YYREEE (reference sequence). Trimming took 3 bases from V and 3 from J, leaving 10 bases between them. This CDR3 comprises 14 residues. The CDR3 region has the DNA TGTGCCAGCAGCTCGCAGGGTATCAATCAGCCCCAGCATTTT. Its protein product is CASSSQGINQPQHF. Full variable domain (missing parts from reference TRBV5-4 and TRBJ1-5): ETGVTQSPTHLIKTRGQQVTLRCSSQSGHNTVSWYQQALGQGPQFIFQYYREEENGRGNFPPRFSGLQFPNYSSELNVNALELDDSALYLCASSSQGINQPQHFGDGTRLSIL.